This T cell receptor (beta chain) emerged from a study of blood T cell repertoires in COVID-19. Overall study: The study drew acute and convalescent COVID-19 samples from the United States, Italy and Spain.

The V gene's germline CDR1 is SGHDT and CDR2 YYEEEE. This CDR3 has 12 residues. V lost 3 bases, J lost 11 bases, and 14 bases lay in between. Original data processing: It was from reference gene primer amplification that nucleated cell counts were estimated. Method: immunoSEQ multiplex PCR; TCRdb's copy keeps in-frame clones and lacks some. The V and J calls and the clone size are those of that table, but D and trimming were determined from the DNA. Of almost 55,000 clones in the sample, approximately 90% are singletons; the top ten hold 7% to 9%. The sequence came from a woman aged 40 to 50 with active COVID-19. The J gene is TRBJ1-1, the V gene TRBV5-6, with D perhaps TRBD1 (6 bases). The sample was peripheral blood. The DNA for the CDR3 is TGTGCCAGCAGCTCGAAAACAGGGACGGCTTTCTTT. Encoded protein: CASSSKTGTAFF. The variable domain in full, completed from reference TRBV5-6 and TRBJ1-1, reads DAGVTQSPTHLIKTRGQQVTLRCSPKSGHDTVSWYQQALGQGPQFIFQYYEEEERQRGNFPDRFSGHQFPNYSSELNVNALLLGDSALYLCASSSKTGTAFFGQGTRLTVV.